This TCR beta chain derives from a study of graft-versus-host responses after intestinal transplantation. Study outcomes and limitations: Elevated graft-versus-host to host-versus-graft clonal ratios in allografts were recorded for patients with graft-donor T cell macrochimerism.

As regards this clone: The antigen remains unidentified.

Here immunoSEQ multiplex PCR was the method, and the copy in TCRdb shows in-frame clones only, minus some. The data contain more than 90,000 clones, around 93% of them seen just once; the ten biggest clones take up 0.45% to 0.6%. The sample was unstimulated CD8+ T cells sorted from spleen or lymph node cells, taken before intestinal transplant. The sequence came from a human donor who received an intestinal transplant.

CDR3 amino acids: CAWSLTGTGNEKLFF. The CDR3 nucleotides are TGTGCCTGGAGTCTCACCGGGACAGGGAATGAAAAACTGTTTTTT. The chain uses TRBV30 and TRBJ1-4; TRBD1 matches at 9 bases. Germline V lookup: CDR1 GTSNPN, CDR2 SVGIG (reference sequence). The CDR3 consists of 15 residues. V lost 2 bases to trimming and J lost 5 bases; unmatched junction nucleotides: 6.